What follows are 13 T cell receptor beta chains derived from one specimen sequenced in a study of T cell repertoires in cytomegalovirus infection (dated by TCRdb to between 2018 and 2021). Sequencer: Illumina HiSeq 1500. TCRdb passed the public sequencing reads through fastp at Q25 and MiXCR, retaining productive beta sequences. Every entry covers one CDR3 protein and lists the most common genes and DNA from its rows. Recorded for this sample are about 740,000 distinct CDR3 sequences; 35% to 45% of them occurred a single time. The ten largest account for roughly 2.8% of the sample. Material: PBMCs. These receptors were obtained from a human donor in good health (CMV status not recorded). Some clones in this sample may be carry-over from other donors' samples.

This clonotype was observed a few times. The chain recombines TRBV12-3 or TRBV12-4 with TRBJ2-7; 8 bases are a match to TRBD2. Trimming removed 2 bases from V and 0 bases from J; junction bases left unmatched: 18. The CDR3 contains 20 residues. The CDR3 sequence: CASSLTPLRLAPASSYEQYF. CDR3 nucleotide sequence: TGTGCCAGCAGTTTAACCCCCCTTCGACTAGCGCCTGCTAGCTCCTACGAGCAGTACTTC.

This clonotype was found a few times. The chain uses TRBV7-2 and TRBJ2-3; 7 positions match TRBD2. CDR1 is SGHTA and CDR2 is FQGNSA in the germline V gene. V lost 3 bases, J lost 6 bases, and 12 bases stayed unmatched. The CDR3 spans 16 residues. For the CDR3, the DNA is TGTGCCAGCAGCTTTAGTGCGTCGGGGGGTGCTGATACGCAGTATTTT. This codes for CASSFSASGGADTQYF.

This clonotype has at least ten counts. The chain couples TRBV7-6 to TRBJ2-1; 10 bases match TRBD2. The V and J ends lost 5 bases and 8 bases, in that order; junction bases with no gene match: 15. This CDR3 has 17 amino acids. The V gene's germline CDR1 is SGHVS and CDR2 FNYEAQ. DNA of the CDR3: TGTGCCAGCAGCCCTTTAGCGGGGGGCACCTCGTGGGATGAGCAGTTCTTC. Its protein product is CASSPLAGGTSWDEQFF.

The chain couples TRBV2 to TRBJ1-4; 7 bases line up with TRBD1. The V gene end was trimmed by 5 bases and the J gene end by 12 bases; junction bases not matched to a gene: 15. This CDR3 has 15 residues. The germline gives CDR1 SNHLY, CDR2 FYNNEI. This CDR3 reads CASSRTTGNRLELFF. CDR3 nucleotides: TGTGCCAGCAGTAGAACGACAGGGAATAGGTTGGAACTGTTTTTT. Full variable domain (rest looked up from reference TRBV2 and TRBJ1-4): EPEVTQTPSHQVTQMGQEVILRCVPISNHLYFYWYRQILGQKVEFLVSFYNNEISEKSEIFDDQFSVERPDGSNFTLKIRSTKLEDSAMYFCASSRTTGNRLELFFGSGTQLSVL.

This chain connects TRBV6-1 to TRBJ2-1; D ambiguous. Trimming took off 5 bases at V and 4 bases at J, with 12 bases between the two ends. In germline, CDR1 is MNHNS, CDR2 SASEGT. The CDR3 spans 14 residues. The CDR3 loop is CASSFGRTYNEQFF. The CDR3 coding sequence is TGTGCCAGCAGTTTCGGACGTACTTACAATGAGCAGTTCTTC.

This clonotype was picked up a small number of times. The rearrangement joins TRBV7-6 to TRBJ2-2, with TRBD1 matching 7 bases. V trimming: 5 bases; J trimming: 4 bases; junction bases outside the gene matches: 4. CDR3 length equals 14 residues. CDR1 is SGHVS, CDR2 FNYEAQ, per germline. CDR3 nucleotide sequence: TGTGCCAGCAGCCCAACAGGGGTCACCGGGGAGCTGTTTTTT. This gives the protein CASSPTGVTGELFF.

This chain connects TRBV6-2 or TRBV6-3 to TRBJ2-1; no clear D. The germline V and J ends were trimmed by 0 bases and 10 bases, with 10 bases remaining between them. CDR1 and CDR2 from the germline V gene are MNHEY and SVGEGT. The CDR3 spans 13 residues. The CDR3 loop is CASSYSSPGEQFF. For the CDR3, the DNA is TGTGCCAGCAGTTACTCGAGCCCCGGGGAGCAGTTCTTC.

This chain connects TRBV7-2 to TRBJ2-1; D might be TRBD1 or TRBD2, each matching 5 bases. In germline, CDR1 is SGHTA, CDR2 FQGNSA. V lost 1 base and J 5 bases, leaving 15 bases between the germline ends. The CDR3 loop spans 16 amino acids. The CDR3 nucleotides read TGTGCCAGCAGCTTAGAGGATCCCGGGGCCAACAATGAGCAGTTCTTC. Translating it yields CASSLEDPGANNEQFF.

Remarks on this clonotype: A read error is likely, as this CDR3 ends without the conserved phenylalanine or tryptophan. This chain links TRBV6-6 with TRBJ1-5; possible D gene TRBD1, 5 bases. Germline CDR1 is MNHNY and CDR2 is SVGAGI (reference sequence). The CDR3 is made up of 16 amino acids. Trimming cost V 5 bases and J 4 bases, with 18 bases left between them. This chain's CDR3 is CASSDAARVGNQPQHL. The CDR3 nucleotides are TGTGCCAGCAGTGACGCTGCCAGGGTGGGAAATCAGCCCCAGCATTTG.

The chain recombines TRBV11-3 with TRBJ2-4; no clear D. This CDR3 is built from 13 residues. CDR1 is SGHNT, CDR2 YENEEA, per germline. V dropped 4 bases and J dropped 7 bases, with 11 bases sitting between them. CDR3: CASSSWSENIQYF. The DNA for the CDR3 is TGTGCCAGCAGCTCGTGGTCCGAGAACATTCAGTACTTC. Full variable domain (rest looked up from reference TRBV11-3 and TRBJ2-4): EAGVVQSPRYKIIEKKQPVAFWCNPISGHNTLYWYLQNLGQGPELLIRYENEEAVDDSQLPKDRFSAERLKGVDSTLKIQPAELGDSAVYLCASSSWSENIQYFGAGTRLSVL.

This clonotype was seen more than once but under ten times. The chain has TRBV11-1 and TRBJ2-5, with a tentative D call TRBD1 (5 bases). CDR3 size: 16 residues. The germline V and J ends were trimmed by 0 bases and 2 bases, with 13 bases remaining between them. Germline V CDR1 and CDR2: SGHAT, FQDESV (reference sequence). CDR3 sequence (DNA): TGTGCCAGCAGCTTAGCCCGGACAAGCCGTCAAGAGACCCAGTACTTC. Translating it yields CASSLARTSRQETQYF.

This clonotype was found a few times. CDR3 protein: CASSLRGFDEQFF. DNA for the CDR3: TGTGCCAGCAGTCTAAGGGGGTTCGATGAGCAGTTCTTC. The chain joins TRBV12-3 or TRBV12-4 to TRBJ2-1, with TRBD1 as a possible D gene (6 bases). CDR3 length: 13 amino acids. With 5 bases removed from V and 8 bases from J, the gap between germline ends came to 13 bases.

This clonotype has a handful of counts. The chain carries TRBV6-1 and TRBJ2-7; TRBD1 agrees at 7 bases. The V gene's germline CDR1 is MNHNS and CDR2 SASEGT. The CDR3 loop spans 15 amino acids. V shed 4 bases and J 6 bases; nucleotides not matched to a gene: 12. DNA of the CDR3: TGTGCCAGCAGTGGGAACCATCAAACAGGGGTCGAGCAGTACTTC. Its protein is CASSGNHQTGVEQYF.